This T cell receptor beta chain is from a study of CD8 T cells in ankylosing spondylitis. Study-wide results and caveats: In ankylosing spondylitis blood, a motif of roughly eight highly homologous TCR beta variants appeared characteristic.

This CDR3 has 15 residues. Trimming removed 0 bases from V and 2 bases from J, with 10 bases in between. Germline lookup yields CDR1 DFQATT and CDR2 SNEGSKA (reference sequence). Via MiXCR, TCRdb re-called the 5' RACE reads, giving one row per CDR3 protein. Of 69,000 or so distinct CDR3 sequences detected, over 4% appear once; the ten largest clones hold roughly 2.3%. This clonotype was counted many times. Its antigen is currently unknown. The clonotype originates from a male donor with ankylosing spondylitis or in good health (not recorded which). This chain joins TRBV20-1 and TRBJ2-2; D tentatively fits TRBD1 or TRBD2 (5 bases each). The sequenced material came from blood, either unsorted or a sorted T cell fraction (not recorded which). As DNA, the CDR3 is TGCAGTGCTAGAGATTTGGGGGTTAACACCGGGGAGCTGTTTTTT. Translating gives CSARDLGVNTGELFF.